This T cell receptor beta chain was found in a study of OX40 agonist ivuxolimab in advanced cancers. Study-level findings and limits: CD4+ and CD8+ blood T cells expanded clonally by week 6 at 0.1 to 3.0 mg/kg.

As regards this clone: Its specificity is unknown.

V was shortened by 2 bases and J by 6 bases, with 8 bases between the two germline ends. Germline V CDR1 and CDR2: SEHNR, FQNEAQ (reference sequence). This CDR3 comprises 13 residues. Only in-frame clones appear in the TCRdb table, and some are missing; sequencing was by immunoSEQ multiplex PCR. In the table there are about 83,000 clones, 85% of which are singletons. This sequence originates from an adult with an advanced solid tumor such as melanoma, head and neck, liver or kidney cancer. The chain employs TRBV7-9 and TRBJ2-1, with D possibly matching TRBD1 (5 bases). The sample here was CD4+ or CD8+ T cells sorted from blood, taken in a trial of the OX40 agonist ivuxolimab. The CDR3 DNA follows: TGTGCCAGCAGCTTATCCAGGGTCAATGAGCAGTTCTTC. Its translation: CASSLSRVNEQFF. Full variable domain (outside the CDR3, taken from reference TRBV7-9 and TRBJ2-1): DTGVSQNPRHKITKRGQNVTFRCDPISEHNRLYWYRQTLGQGPEFLTYFQNEAQLEKSRLLSDRFSAERPKGSFSTLEIQRTEQGDSAMYLCASSLSRVNEQFFGPGTRLTVL.